The T cell receptor (beta chain) under discussion was sequenced for a study of shared clonotypes between healthy human individuals. Once extracted for a subset, genomic DNA was divided evenly among several immunoSEQ plates. Sequencing was performed with immunoSEQ multiplex PCR; in TCRdb, only in-frame clones are kept and a portion is missing. Of roughly 1,600,000 clones detected, roughly 98.5% appear once; the ten largest clones hold about 0.4%. J was trimmed by 4 bases and V by 4 bases; bases with no gene match: 4. This CDR3 has 15 amino acids. In germline, CDR1 is SGHNT, CDR2 YENEEA. The material sequenced was naive CD4+ T cells sorted from blood. Subset specified: CD45RA+ positively selected. The chain joins TRBV11-3 to TRBJ2-7; 13 nucleotides align to TRBD2. The receptor's source is a man in his thirties or forties in good health. In DNA, the CDR3 is TGTGCCAGCAGCTCGGGACTAGCGGGACGGTACGAGCAGTACTTC. As protein: CASSSGLAGRYEQYF.